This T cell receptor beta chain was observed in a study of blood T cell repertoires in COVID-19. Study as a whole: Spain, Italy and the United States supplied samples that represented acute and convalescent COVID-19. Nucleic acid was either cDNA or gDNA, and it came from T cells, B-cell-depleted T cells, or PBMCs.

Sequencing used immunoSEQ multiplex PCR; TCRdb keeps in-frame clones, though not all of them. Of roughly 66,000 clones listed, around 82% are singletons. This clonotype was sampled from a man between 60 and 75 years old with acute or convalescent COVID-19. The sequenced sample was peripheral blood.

The CDR3 bases are TGTGCCAGCAGCCAAGGGGGGAGGGGCAATGAGCAGTTCTTC. Its translation: CASSQGGRGNEQFF. J is TRBJ2-1 and V is TRBV3-1 (or the pseudogene TRBV3-2); TRBD2 aligns across 7 bases. The CDR3 has 14 amino acids. V was pared by 1 base and J by 6 bases, with 3 bases of the junction left unmatched. Germline values: CDR1 LGHDT, CDR2 YNNKEL (reference sequence).